The 24 T cell receptor beta chains below all came from one sample that was sequenced in a study of shared clonotypes between healthy human individuals. Data came from immunoSEQ multiplex PCR; TCRdb stores just in-frame clones and leaves some out. The sample lists about 2 million clones, roughly 94% occurring once. The sample comprised naive CD4+ T cells sorted from blood. Subset denoted: CD45RA+ positively selected. These receptors were collected from a man aged 18-30 years in good health.

The gene calls are TRBV5-1 and TRBJ1-4; D is ambiguous. The CDR3 loop spans 14 amino acids. Per germline, CDR1 SGHRS and CDR2 YFSETQ. V was shortened by 1 base and J by 5 bases, with 9 bases between the two germline ends. The CDR3 DNA reads as TGCGCCAGCAGCTTGACGACGGGAAATGAAAAACTGTTTTTT. This codes for CASSLTTGNEKLFF.

The chain employs TRBV18 and TRBJ1-5, with D possibly being TRBD1 (5 bases). This CDR3 has 17 amino acids. Germline values: CDR1 KGHSH, CDR2 LQKENI. Trimming left V 3 bases short and J 2 bases short, with 17 bases between. CDR3 sequence reads: CASSPSPGTQRNQPQHF. The CDR3 nucleotides are TGTGCCAGCTCACCCTCCCCCGGGACCCAACGCAATCAGCCCCAGCATTTT.

The chain links TRBV15 to TRBJ2-7, with a tentative D call TRBD1 (6 bases). Germline CDR1 and CDR2: LNHNV and YYDKDF (reference sequence). This CDR3 spans 16 amino acids. V lost 1 base and J lost 4, with 17 bases in between. The CDR3 loop is CATSRGGRMNIYEQYF. In nucleotides, the CDR3 is TGTGCCACCAGCAGAGGGGGGCGCATGAACATTTACGAGCAGTACTTC.

This chain joins TRBV5-4 and TRBJ1-2; TRBD1 matches 8 bases. The CDR3 loop spans 14 amino acids. In germline, CDR1 is SGHNT, CDR2 YYREEE (reference sequence). Trimming at V came to 5 bases and at J to 3 bases, leaving 6 bases not matched to a gene. The CDR3 here is CASSYTGGYYGYTF. CDR3 in DNA: TGTGCCAGCAGTTATACAGGGGGATACTATGGCTACACCTTC.

The chain carries TRBV13 and TRBJ2-3; no firm D call. The CDR3 has 13 residues. The V gene lost 2 bases and the J gene lost 1 base, with 4 bases spanning the gap. Germline lookup yields CDR1 PRHDT and CDR2 FYEKMQ (reference sequence). The CDR3 sequence: CASSLTGTDTQYF. The CDR3 bases are TGTGCCAGCAGCTTAACGGGCACAGATACGCAGTATTTT.

This chain links TRBV28 with TRBJ1-5, with D possibly matching TRBD1 (5 bases). The V gene lost 5 bases and the J gene lost 2 bases, with 16 bases spanning the gap. There are 16 residues in the CDR3. Germline assignment: CDR1 MDHEN and CDR2 SYDVKM. The DNA for the CDR3 is TGTGCCAGCAGTGATCCGGGACCTTGGGGCAATCAGCCCCAGCATTTT. Its protein product is CASSDPGPWGNQPQHF.

The V and J genes are TRBV9 and TRBJ2-2; D is possibly TRBD1 (5 bases). Trimming stripped 1 base from V and 6 bases from J, with 7 bases between. Germline CDR1 reads SGDLS; CDR2 reads YYNGEE. The CDR3 is 13 residues long. CDR3 DNA: TGTGCCAGCAGCGTACAGGGTCCCGGGGAGCTGTTTTTT. Protein: CASSVQGPGELFF.

This rearrangement joins TRBV20-1 to TRBJ2-7; D gene ambiguous. The CDR3 length is 11 residues. The V gene lost 5 bases and the J gene lost 3 bases, with 8 bases spanning the gap. The germline V gene has CDR1 DFQATT and CDR2 SNEGSKA (reference sequence). The chain's CDR3 is CSAERIYEQYF. The CDR3, as DNA: TGCAGTGCTGAGAGGATCTACGAGCAGTACTTC.

This rearrangement joins TRBV2 to TRBJ1-5; TRBD1 is a possible D gene (5 bases). V gave up 8 bases and J gave up 9 bases, with 11 bases separating them. The CDR3 spans 11 residues. Germline V lookup: CDR1 SNHLY, CDR2 FYNNEI. CDR3 residues: CASGGVGPQHF. DNA for the CDR3: TGTGCCAGCGGGGGAGTGGGGCCCCAGCATTTT.

V gene TRBV5-8 combines with J gene TRBJ2-5, with D uncertain. In germline, CDR1 is SGHTS, CDR2 YDEGEE. V was shortened by 0 bases and J by 6 bases, with 3 bases between the two germline ends. CDR3 length: 11 amino acids. This chain's CDR3 is CASSLVQTQYF. CDR3 sequence (DNA): TGTGCCAGCAGCTTGGTTCAGACCCAGTACTTC.

This clone occurred once. This same CDR3 is encoded by further DNA sequences in the sample. This chain uses TRBV28 with TRBJ1-1, with D maybe TRBD1 (5 bases). The CDR3 is 14 residues long. In germline, CDR1 is MDHEN, CDR2 SYDVKM. V gave up 3 bases and J gave up 1 base, with 9 bases separating them. The CDR3 nucleotides read TGTGCCAGCAGTTTTGGGACGAAGAACACTGAAGCTTTCTTT. Translated, it gives CASSFGTKNTEAFF.

This rearrangement joins TRBV7-2 to TRBJ2-1, with TRBD2 matching over 7 bases. V trimming: 8 bases; J trimming: 4 bases; junction bases outside the gene matches: 5. Germline CDR1 is SGHTA and CDR2 is FQGNSA. This CDR3 has 13 amino acids. The CDR3 loop reads CASGLAAYNEQFF. In DNA form, the CDR3 reads TGTGCCAGCGGTCTAGCGGCTTACAATGAGCAGTTCTTC.

The chain is built from TRBV4-1 and TRBJ2-3; D might be TRBD1 or TRBD2, each matching 5 bases. V was pared by 4 bases and J by 3 bases, with 17 bases between. CDR3 length: 16 amino acids. Per the germline V gene, CDR1 is MGHRA and CDR2 is YSYEKL. Written as DNA, the CDR3 is TGCGCCAGCAGCCGAGTGGGTGGGGGTTTGACAGATACGCAGTATTTT. As protein: CASSRVGGGLTDTQYF.

This chain connects TRBV7-2 to TRBJ1-1; D unresolved. Per the germline V gene, CDR1 is SGHTA and CDR2 is FQGNSA. This CDR3 contains 14 residues. The V end was cut by 0 bases, the J end by 8 bases, with 13 bases between. DNA of the CDR3: TGTGCCAGCAGCTTAGCTCGGGCCCTCGGGGAAGCTTTCTTT. This encodes CASSLARALGEAFF.

Concerning this clone: The same CDR3 arises from other DNA sequences in this sample as well. The chain recombines TRBV18 with TRBJ2-7; D possibly matches TRBD1 or TRBD2 (6 bases each). Germline-derived CDR1 and CDR2 are KGHSH and LQKENI. The CDR3 contains 12 residues. The ends were cut back, 4 bases at V and 5 bases at J, with 9 bases in the middle. DNA of the CDR3: TGTGCCAGCTCACTGAGGGGGGACGAGCAGTACTTC. Its protein product is CASSLRGDEQYF. Full variable domain (rest looked up from reference TRBV18 and TRBJ2-7): NAGVMQNPRHLVRRRGQEARLRCSPMKGHSHVYWYRQLPEEGLKFMVYLQKENIIDESGMPKERFSAEFPKEGPSILRIQQVVRGDSAAYFCASSLRGDEQYFGPGTRLTVT.

This clone turned up a few times. This specimen includes other DNA sequences encoding the same CDR3. The chain recombines TRBV19 with TRBJ2-5; D unclear. The germline gives CDR1 LNHDA, CDR2 SQIVND (reference sequence). Trimming removed 2 bases from V and 5 bases from J, with 3 bases in between. This CDR3 comprises 11 residues. The CDR3, as DNA: TGTGCCAGTAGTATAAGGGAGACCCAGTACTTC. It translates to CASSIRETQYF.

The chain has TRBV7-9 and TRBJ1-2, with TRBD1 matching over 10 bases. The trim removed 5 bases at V and 5 bases at J, leaving 17 bases unmatched. Germline loops: CDR1 SEHNR, CDR2 FQNEAQ (reference sequence). CDR3 size: 18 residues. The CDR3 bases are TGTGCCAGCAGCCCTGAAGCGACAGGGGGCGAAATCGGGTATGGCTACACCTTC. Its protein product is CASSPEATGGEIGYGYTF. Combining the CDR3 with reference TRBV7-9 and TRBJ1-2 gives the whole variable domain DTGVSQNPRHKITKRGQNVTFRCDPISEHNRLYWYRQTLGQGPEFLTYFQNEAQLEKSRLLSDRFSAERPKGSFSTLEIQRTEQGDSAMYLCASSPEATGGEIGYGYTFGSGTRLTVV.

The J gene is TRBJ2-5, the V gene TRBV30, with D perhaps given as TRBD1 or TRBD2 (5 bases each). Germline lookup yields CDR1 GTSNPN and CDR2 SVGIG (reference sequence). Trimming took 3 bases from V and 5 from J, leaving 25 bases between them. This CDR3 spans 17 amino acids. The CDR3 reads CAWSSNPGPRRGETQYF. CDR3 DNA: TGTGCCTGGAGCTCTAACCCGGGACCCCGACGTGGGGAGACCCAGTACTTC.

Notes on this clone: Other DNA sequences in this specimen translate into the identical CDR3. J is TRBJ2-2 and V is TRBV5-4; D gene uncertain. This CDR3 is built from 12 residues. V lost 0 bases to trimming and J lost 6 bases, with 3 bases between them. CDR1 SGHNT and CDR2 YYREEE come from the germline V gene (reference sequence). CDR3 nucleotide sequence: TGTGCCAGCAGCTTGGTTGCCGGGGAGCTGTTTTTT. It is translated as CASSLVAGELFF. Combining the CDR3 with reference TRBV5-4 and TRBJ2-2 gives the whole variable domain ETGVTQSPTHLIKTRGQQVTLRCSSQSGHNTVSWYQQALGQGPQFIFQYYREEENGRGNFPPRFSGLQFPNYSSELNVNALELDDSALYLCASSLVAGELFFGEGSRLTVL.

The CDR3, as DNA: TGTGCCAGCAGCCCCCAAAGAACCCAAGCTTTCTTT. Translation: CASSPQRTQAFF. This chain joins TRBV14 and TRBJ1-1; D gene unclear. The CDR3 spans 12 residues. V lost 4 bases and J 9 bases, leaving 12 bases between the germline ends. The V gene's germline CDR1 is SGHDN and CDR2 FVKESK.

The V call is TRBV6-6, the J call TRBJ1-4; no definite D call. V lost 5 bases, J lost 5 bases, and 9 bases lay in between. The CDR3 contains 13 residues. From germline, CDR1 is MNHNY and CDR2 SVGAGI (reference sequence). The CDR3 DNA is TGTGCCAGCAGTACACGGAGCAATGAAAAACTGTTTTTT. Protein product: CASSTRSNEKLFF.

This clone showed up just once. This sample includes further DNA sequences coding for the same CDR3. The chain's CDR3 is CASSLGGGYTF. The CDR3 DNA reads as TGTGCCAGCAGCTTAGGTGGGGGCTACACCTTC. The gene calls are TRBV7-2 and TRBJ1-2; no reliable D call. The CDR3 sequence is 11 residues long. The germline V gene has CDR1 SGHTA and CDR2 FQGNSA. The germline V and J ends were trimmed by 1 base and 8 bases, with 5 bases remaining between them.

J is TRBJ2-7 and V is TRBV25-1; possible D gene TRBD1, 6 bases. From germline, CDR1 is MGHDK and CDR2 SYGVNS. Trimming stripped 4 bases from V and 3 bases from J, with 16 bases between. This CDR3 has 15 residues. CDR3 protein: CASSVQGSSRYEQYF. The CDR3 region has the DNA TGTGCCAGCAGTGTACAGGGTTCTTCGCGCTACGAGCAGTACTTC.

With regard to this clone: Other DNA sequences in this specimen translate into the identical CDR3. The genes are TRBV5-1 and TRBJ1-5; D might be TRBD1 (5 bases). Trimming removed 0 bases from V and 0 bases from J, with 7 bases in between. CDR3 size: 15 residues. Germline CDR1 reads SGHRS; CDR2 reads YFSETQ. This CDR3 is CASSLEGASNQPQHF. CDR3 nucleotides: TGCGCCAGCAGCTTGGAAGGGGCTAGCAATCAGCCCCAGCATTTT.